Sequencing of this T cell receptor (beta chain) was carried out in a study of cytomegalovirus exposure and HLA in healthy donors. Looking at the study overall: The roughly 130 validation repertoires used the same platform as the approximately 700 first-cohort repertoires (as reported by a later analysis).

This clone was found once. The antigen is unknown. The repertoire was sequenced with immunoSEQ multiplex PCR; TCRdb's copy has only in-frame clones and lacks some. The sample has 200,000 to 250,000 clones, approximately 80% seen once. The validation cohort, a group of more than 95 subjects, included the donors and was separate from the approximately 700-subject first cohort. Notes on the study in general: The listing of 150 to 200 TCR beta chains classed them as cytomegalovirus-associated.

This CDR3 has 15 amino acids. Trimming took 4 bases from V and 3 from J, leaving 13 bases between them. The V gene's germline CDR1 is SGHDN and CDR2 FVKESK. The sequencing sample was made of PBMCs. This sequence was found in a woman aged 25 to 45 in good health and CMV-seropositive. V and J are TRBV14 and TRBJ1-3; no clear D gene. The chain's CDR3 is CASSLNEAVGNTIYF. CDR3 nucleotide sequence: TGTGCCAGCAGCCTTAACGAGGCGGTTGGAAACACCATATATTTT.